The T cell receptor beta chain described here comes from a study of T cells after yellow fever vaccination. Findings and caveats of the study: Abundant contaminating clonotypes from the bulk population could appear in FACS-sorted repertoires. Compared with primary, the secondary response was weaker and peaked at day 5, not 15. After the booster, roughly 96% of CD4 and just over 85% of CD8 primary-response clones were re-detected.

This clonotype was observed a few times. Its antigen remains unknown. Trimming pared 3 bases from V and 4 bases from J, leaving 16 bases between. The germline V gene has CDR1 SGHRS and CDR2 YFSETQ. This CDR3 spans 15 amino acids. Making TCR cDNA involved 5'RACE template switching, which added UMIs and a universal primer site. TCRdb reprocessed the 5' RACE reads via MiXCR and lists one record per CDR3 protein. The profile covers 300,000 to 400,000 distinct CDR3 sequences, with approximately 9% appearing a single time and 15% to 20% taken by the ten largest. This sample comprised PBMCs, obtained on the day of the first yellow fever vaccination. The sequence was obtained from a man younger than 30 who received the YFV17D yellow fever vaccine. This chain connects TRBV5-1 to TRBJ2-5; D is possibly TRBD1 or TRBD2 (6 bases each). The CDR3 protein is CASSYRSGAGETQYF. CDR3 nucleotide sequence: TGCGCCAGCAGCTACCGGTCGGGGGCTGGAGAGACCCAGTACTTC.